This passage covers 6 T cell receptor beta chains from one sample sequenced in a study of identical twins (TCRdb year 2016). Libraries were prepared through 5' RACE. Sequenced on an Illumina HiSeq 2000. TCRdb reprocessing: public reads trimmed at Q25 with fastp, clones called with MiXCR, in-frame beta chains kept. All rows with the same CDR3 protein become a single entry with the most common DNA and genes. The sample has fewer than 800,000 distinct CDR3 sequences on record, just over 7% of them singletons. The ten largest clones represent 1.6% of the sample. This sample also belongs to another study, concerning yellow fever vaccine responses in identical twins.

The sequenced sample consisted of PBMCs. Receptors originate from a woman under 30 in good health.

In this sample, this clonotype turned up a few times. The CDR3 sequence is CASSKSTGNTEAFF. CDR3 sequence (DNA): TGTGCCAGCAGCAAATCGACAGGGAACACTGAAGCTTTCTTT. This rearrangement joins TRBV11-2 to TRBJ1-1, with a possible D match to TRBD1 (6 bases). The CDR3 runs to 14 residues. From germline, CDR1 is SGHAT and CDR2 FQNNGV. Deletions cut 5 bases from V and 1 base from J, with 11 bases between. Together with reference TRBV11-2 and TRBJ1-1, the CDR3 gives the full variable domain: EAGVAQSPRYKIIEKRQSVAFWCNPISGHATLYWYQQILGQGPKLLIQFQNNGVVDDSQLPKDRFSAERLKGVDSTLKIQPAKLEDSAVYLCASSKSTGNTEAFFGQGTRLTVV.

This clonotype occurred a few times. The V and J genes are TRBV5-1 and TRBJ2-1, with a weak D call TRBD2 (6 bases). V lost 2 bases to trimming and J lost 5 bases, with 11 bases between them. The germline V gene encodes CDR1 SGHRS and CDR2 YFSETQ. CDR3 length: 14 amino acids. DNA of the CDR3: TGCGCCAGCAGCTTTCTTGGAGGGGACAATGAGCAGTTCTTC. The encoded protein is CASSFLGGDNEQFF. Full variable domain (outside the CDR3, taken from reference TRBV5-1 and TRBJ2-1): KAGVTQTPRYLIKTRGQQVTLSCSPISGHRSVSWYQQTPGQGLQFLFEYFSETQRNKGNFPGRFSGRQFSNSRSEMNVSTLELGDSALYLCASSFLGGDNEQFFGPGTRLTVL.

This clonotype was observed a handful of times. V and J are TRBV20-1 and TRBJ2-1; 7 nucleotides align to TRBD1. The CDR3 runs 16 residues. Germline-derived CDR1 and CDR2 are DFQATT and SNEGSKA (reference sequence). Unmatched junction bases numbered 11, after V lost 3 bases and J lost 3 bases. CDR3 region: CSARGRTGAIYNEQFF. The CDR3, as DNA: TGCAGTGCTAGGGGAAGAACAGGGGCTATCTACAATGAGCAGTTCTTC.

In DNA, the CDR3 is TGCGCCAGCAGCCGTACCCAGCAGGGCGGTGAAAAACTGTTTTTT. Protein product: CASSRTQQGGEKLFF. The V and J genes are TRBV4-1 and TRBJ1-4; perhaps TRBD1 as D (5 bases). CDR3 length: 15 amino acids. Germline CDR1 is MGHRA and CDR2 is YSYEKL. Trimming took 4 bases from V and 7 from J, leaving 16 bases between them.

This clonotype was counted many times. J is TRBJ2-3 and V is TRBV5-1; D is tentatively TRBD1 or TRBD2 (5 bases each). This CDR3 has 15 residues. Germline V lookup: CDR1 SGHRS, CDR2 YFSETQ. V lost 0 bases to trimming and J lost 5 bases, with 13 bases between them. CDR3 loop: CASSLGGRMGDTQYF. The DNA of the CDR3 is TGCGCCAGCAGCTTGGGGGGACGCATGGGAGATACGCAGTATTTT.

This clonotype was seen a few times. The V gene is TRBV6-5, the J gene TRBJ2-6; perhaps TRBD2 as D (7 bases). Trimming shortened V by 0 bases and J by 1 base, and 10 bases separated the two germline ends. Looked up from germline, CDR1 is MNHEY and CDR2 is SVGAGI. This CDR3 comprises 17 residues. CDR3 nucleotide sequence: TGTGCCAGCAGTTACTCCCGGGGGGCTTCTGGGGCCAACGTCCTGACTTTC. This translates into CASSYSRGASGANVLTF.